This is a list of T cell receptor beta chains from one sample in a study of shared clonotypes between healthy human individuals. The table came from immunoSEQ multiplex PCR; TCRdb's copy has only in-frame clones and leaves some out. The sample has fewer than 400,000 clones, around 74% seen once. Specimen: memory CD4+ T cells sorted from blood. The receptors here all came from a man aged 25 to 40 in good health. Each CDR3 is given with its conserved first and last residue. D genes are given only for firm matches.

V gene,D gene,CDR3 protein
TRBV5-4,-,CASSLGGSSTDTQYF
TRBV9,-,CASSVATDGSEQFF
TRBV14,TRBD2,CASSQLLAGLGGGELFF
TRBV7-9,TRBD1,CASSLHASRDRGIACIF
TRBV2,-,CASSVSGINEKLFF
TRBV5-1,-,CASSLGQGLDTQYF
TRBV7-2,-,CASSLEVTQYF
TRBV6-1,-,CASRATGDEQFF
TRBV28,-,CASSAVGVPNEKLFF
TRBV2,-,CASRTGLGRFF
TRBV7-9,TRBD2,CASSSAGVTYEQYF
TRBV4-1,TRBD1,CASSQAGTGYNEQFF
TRBV5-4,TRBD1,CASSLRRQGAAYSNQPQHF
TRBV6-5,TRBD2,CASSFRLAGTTDTQYF
TRBV5-4,-,CASKGDNRRETQYF
TRBV5-1,-,CASSEDFSSYNEQFF
TRBV19,TRBD1,CASSIDRAYEQYF
TRBV5-6,-,CASSLTAGELFF
TRBV28,-,CASRMTFRGNTIYF
TRBV6-1,TRBD1,CASSGQGLATNEKLFF
TRBV11-2,TRBD1,CASSRTGVNTEAFF
TRBV18,-,CASSPPTTDTQYF
TRBV7-3,TRBD1,CASSSNPTGSSYNEQFF
TRBV5-1,-,CASSLIPNYGYTF
TRBV28,TRBD1,CASSRGQSYEQYF
TRBV27,TRBD2,CASSEGPRFGRADTQYF
TRBV2,-,CASSAQTHDQPQHF
TRBV7-8,-,CASSSGQGTDTQYF
TRBV7-8,-,CASSLKGGGGELFF
TRBV18,-,CASSPGGPTYEQYF